This T cell receptor (beta chain) was captured by sequencing in a study of blood T cell repertoires in COVID-19. Study-wide background: The United States, Italy and Spain provided the acute and convalescent COVID-19 samples. From T cells, B-cell-depleted T cells, or PBMCs came the material, which was cDNA or gDNA.

Original methodology: Estimates of nucleated cell counts were drawn from the amplification of reference gene primers. Using immunoSEQ multiplex PCR, the repertoire was profiled, and TCRdb retains in-frame clones only, with some absent. The V and J calls and clone size come from that table; D and trimming were worked out from the DNA. The sample has fewer than 250,000 clones, roughly nine tenths seen once; the top ten hold approximately 0.7%. V lost 8 bases to trimming and J lost 0 bases; unmatched junction nucleotides: 10. Germline V lookup: CDR1 MDHEN, CDR2 SYDVKM. CDR3 length equals 17 residues. The sequence was obtained from a man aged 40-55 years with acute or convalescent COVID-19. The V gene is TRBV28, the J gene TRBJ2-1, with 10 bases identical to TRBD2. Sample: peripheral blood. In DNA, the CDR3 is TGTGCCAGCCTGCTAGCGGGAGAGCCCGGCTCCTACAATGAGCAGTTCTTC. It translates to CASLLAGEPGSYNEQFF.